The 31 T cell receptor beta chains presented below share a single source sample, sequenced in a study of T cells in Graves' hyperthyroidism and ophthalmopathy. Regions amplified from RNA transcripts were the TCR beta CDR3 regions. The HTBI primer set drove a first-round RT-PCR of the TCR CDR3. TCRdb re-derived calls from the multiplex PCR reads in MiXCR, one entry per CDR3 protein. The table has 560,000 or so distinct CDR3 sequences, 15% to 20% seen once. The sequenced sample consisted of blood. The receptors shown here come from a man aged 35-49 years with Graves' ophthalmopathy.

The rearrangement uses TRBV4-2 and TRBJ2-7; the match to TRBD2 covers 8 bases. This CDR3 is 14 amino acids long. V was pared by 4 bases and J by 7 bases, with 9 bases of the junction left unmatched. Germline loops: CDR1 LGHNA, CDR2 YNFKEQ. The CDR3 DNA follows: TGTGCCAGCAGCCTCTGGGCGGGAGGAGGGGAGCAGTACTTC. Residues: CASSLWAGGGEQYF.

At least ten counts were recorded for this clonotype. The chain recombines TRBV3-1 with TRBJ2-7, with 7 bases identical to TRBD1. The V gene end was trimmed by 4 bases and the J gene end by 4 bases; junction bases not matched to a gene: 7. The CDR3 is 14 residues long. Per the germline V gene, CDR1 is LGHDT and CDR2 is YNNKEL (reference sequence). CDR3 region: CASSPQGVGYEQYF. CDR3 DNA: TGTGCCAGCAGCCCTCAGGGGGTCGGGTACGAGCAGTACTTC.

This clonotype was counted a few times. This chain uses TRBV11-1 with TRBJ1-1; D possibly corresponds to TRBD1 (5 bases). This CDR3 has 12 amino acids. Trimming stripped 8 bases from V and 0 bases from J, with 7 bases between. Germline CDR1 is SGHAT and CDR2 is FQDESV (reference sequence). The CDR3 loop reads CASGGMNTEAFF. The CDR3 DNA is TGTGCCAGCGGGGGGATGAACACTGAAGCTTTCTTT. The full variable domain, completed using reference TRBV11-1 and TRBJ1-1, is EAEVAQSPRYKITEKSQAVAFWCDPISGHATLYWYRQILGQGPELLVQFQDESVVDDSQLPKDRFSAERLKGVDSTLKIQPAELGDSAMYLCASGGMNTEAFFGQGTRLTVV.

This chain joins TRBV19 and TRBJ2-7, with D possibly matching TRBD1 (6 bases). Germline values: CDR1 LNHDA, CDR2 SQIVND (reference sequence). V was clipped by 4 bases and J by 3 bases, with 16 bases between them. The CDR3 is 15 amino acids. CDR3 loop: CASSRTGTPSYEQYF. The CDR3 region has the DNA TGTGCCAGTAGTAGGACCGGGACACCGAGCTACGAGCAGTACTTC.

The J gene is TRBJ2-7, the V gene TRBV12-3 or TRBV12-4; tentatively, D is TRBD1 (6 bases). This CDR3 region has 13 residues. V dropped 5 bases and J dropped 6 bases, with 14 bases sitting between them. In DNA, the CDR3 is TGTGCCAGCAGTCTACGGACAGCGCGCGAGCAGTACTTC. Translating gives CASSLRTAREQYF.

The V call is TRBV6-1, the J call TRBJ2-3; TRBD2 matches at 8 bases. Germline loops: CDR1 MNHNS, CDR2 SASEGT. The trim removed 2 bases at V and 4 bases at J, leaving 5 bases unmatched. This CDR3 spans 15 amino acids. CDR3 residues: CASSEMAGGPDTQYF. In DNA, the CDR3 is TGTGCCAGCAGTGAAATGGCGGGGGGCCCAGATACGCAGTATTTT.

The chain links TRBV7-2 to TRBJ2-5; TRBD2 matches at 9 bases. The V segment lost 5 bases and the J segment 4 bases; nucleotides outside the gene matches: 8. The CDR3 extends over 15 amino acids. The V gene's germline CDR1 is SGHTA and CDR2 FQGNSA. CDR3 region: CASSPQLSGRETQYF. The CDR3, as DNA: TGTGCCAGCAGCCCCCAACTTAGCGGGAGAGAGACCCAGTACTTC.

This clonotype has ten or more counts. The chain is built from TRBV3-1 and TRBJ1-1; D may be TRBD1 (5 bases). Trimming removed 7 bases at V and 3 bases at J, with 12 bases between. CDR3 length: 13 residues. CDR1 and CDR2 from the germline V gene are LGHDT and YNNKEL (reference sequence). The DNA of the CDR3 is TGTGCCAGCAAGAGGGGCTCCGACACTGAAGCTTTCTTT. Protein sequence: CASKRGSDTEAFF. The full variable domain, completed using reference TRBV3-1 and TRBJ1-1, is DTAVSQTPKYLVTQMGNDKSIKCEQNLGHDTMYWYKQDSKKFLKIMFSYNNKELIINETVPNRFSPKSPDKAHLNLHINSLELGDSAVYFCASKRGSDTEAFFGQGTRLTVV.

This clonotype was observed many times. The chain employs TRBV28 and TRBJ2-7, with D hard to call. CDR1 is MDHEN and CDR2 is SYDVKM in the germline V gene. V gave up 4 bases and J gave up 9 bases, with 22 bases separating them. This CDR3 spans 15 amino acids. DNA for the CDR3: TGTGCCAGCAGTTCAAGGAGCCCCCTCCGGTCGGGGCAGTACTTC. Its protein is CASSSRSPLRSGQYF.

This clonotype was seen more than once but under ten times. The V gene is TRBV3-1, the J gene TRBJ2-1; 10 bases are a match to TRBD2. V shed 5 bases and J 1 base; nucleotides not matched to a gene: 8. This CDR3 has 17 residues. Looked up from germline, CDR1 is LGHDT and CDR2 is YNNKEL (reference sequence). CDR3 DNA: TGTGCCAGCAGCTCCCGACTAGCGGGTCATTCCTACAATGAGCAGTTCTTC. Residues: CASSSRLAGHSYNEQFF.

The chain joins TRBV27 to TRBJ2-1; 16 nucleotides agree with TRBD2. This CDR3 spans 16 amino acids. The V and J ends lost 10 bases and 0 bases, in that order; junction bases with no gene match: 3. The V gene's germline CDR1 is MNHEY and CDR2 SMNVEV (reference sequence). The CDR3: CAMGLAGGSSYNEQFF. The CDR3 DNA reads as TGTGCCATGGGACTAGCGGGAGGGAGCTCCTACAATGAGCAGTTCTTC.

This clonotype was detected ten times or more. The CDR3: CASSSGLAGDYEQYF. DNA of the CDR3: TGTGCCAGCAGCTCTGGACTAGCGGGAGACTACGAGCAGTACTTC. The genes are TRBV7-9 and TRBJ2-7; 13 nucleotides agree with TRBD2. Germline V gene sequence: CDR1 SEHNR, CDR2 FQNEAQ (reference sequence). The CDR3 is 15 amino acids. The ends lost 4 bases at V and 3 bases at J; junction bases unmatched: 3.

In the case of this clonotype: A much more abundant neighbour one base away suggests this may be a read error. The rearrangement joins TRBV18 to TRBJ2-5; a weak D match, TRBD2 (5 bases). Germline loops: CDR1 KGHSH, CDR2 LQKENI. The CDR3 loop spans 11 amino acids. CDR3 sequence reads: CGTGEEETQYF. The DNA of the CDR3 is TGTGGCACCGGGGAAGAGGAGACCCAGTACTTC.

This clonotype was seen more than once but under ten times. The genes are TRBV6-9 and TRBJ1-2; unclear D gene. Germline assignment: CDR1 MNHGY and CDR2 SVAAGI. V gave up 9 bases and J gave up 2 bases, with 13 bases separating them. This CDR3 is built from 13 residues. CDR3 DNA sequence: TGTGCCAGTCCCACGGCGGGAAACTATGGCTACACCTTC. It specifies CASPTAGNYGYTF.

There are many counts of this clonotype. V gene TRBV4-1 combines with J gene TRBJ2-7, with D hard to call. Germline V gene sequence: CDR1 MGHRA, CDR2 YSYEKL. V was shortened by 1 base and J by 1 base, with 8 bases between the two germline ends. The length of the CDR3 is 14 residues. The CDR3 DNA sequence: TGCGCCAGCAGCCAAGGACCGGTATCCTACGAGCAGTACTTC. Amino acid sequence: CASSQGPVSYEQYF.

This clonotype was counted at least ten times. CDR3 protein: CASKLRELQETQYF. Written as DNA, the CDR3 is TGTGCCAGCAAGTTAAGGGAGCTCCAAGAGACCCAGTACTTC. This chain uses TRBV2 with TRBJ2-5, with D perhaps TRBD2 (5 bases). Germline V CDR1 and CDR2: SNHLY, FYNNEI. The CDR3 extends over 14 amino acids. V was trimmed by 7 bases and J by 1 base, leaving 13 bases between them.

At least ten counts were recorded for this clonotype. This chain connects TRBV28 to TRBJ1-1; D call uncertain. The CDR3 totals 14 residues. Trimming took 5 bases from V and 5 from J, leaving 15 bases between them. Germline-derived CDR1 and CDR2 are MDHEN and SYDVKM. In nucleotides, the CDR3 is TGTGCCAGCAGTCCGCCGGACTTGATTACTGAAGCTTTCTTT. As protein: CASSPPDLITEAFF.

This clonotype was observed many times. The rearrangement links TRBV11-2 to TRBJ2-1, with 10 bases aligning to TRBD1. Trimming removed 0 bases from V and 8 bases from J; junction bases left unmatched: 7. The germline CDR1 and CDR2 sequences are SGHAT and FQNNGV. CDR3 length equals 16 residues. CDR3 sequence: CASSLDSGQGMDEQFF. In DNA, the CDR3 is TGTGCCAGCAGCTTAGATTCGGGACAGGGGATGGATGAGCAGTTCTTC.

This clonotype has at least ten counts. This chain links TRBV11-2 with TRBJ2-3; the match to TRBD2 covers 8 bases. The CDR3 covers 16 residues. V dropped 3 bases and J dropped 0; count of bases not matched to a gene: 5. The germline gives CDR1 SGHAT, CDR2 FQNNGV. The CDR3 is CASSLGVAGSTDTQYF. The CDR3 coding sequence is TGTGCCAGCAGCTTGGGAGTAGCGGGGAGCACAGATACGCAGTATTTT.

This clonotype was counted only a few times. DNA for the CDR3: TGTGCCAGCTCACTCCAGTCAGGGGGCACCAACACCGGGGAGCTGTTTTTT. Its translation is CASSLQSGGTNTGELFF. This chain connects TRBV18 to TRBJ2-2; 8 bases align to TRBD1. V was clipped by 4 bases and J by 2 bases; unmatched bases: 9. Germline V CDR1 and CDR2: KGHSH, LQKENI. The CDR3 covers 17 residues.

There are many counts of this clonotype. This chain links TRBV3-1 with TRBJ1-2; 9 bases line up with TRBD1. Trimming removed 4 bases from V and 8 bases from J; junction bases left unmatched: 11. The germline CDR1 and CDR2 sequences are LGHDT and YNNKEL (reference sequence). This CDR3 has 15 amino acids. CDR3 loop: CASSLLLGTGYGYTF. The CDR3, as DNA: TGTGCCAGCAGCCTTCTTTTAGGGACAGGGTACGGCTACACCTTC.

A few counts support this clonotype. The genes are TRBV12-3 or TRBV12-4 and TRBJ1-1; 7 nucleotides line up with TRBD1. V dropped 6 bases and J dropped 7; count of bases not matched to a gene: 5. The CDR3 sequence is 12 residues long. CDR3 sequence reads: CASRFGTVEAFF. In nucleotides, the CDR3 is TGTGCCAGCAGGTTCGGGACAGTTGAAGCTTTCTTT.

The CDR3 spells CASSRREVGGYTF. The DNA of the CDR3 is TGCGCCAGCAGCCGCAGGGAAGTCGGTGGCTACACCTTC. The V call is TRBV5-1, the J call TRBJ1-2; a weak D match, TRBD1 (5 bases). Germline loops: CDR1 SGHRS, CDR2 YFSETQ. The CDR3 consists of 13 residues. Trimming cost V 4 bases and J 7 bases, with 14 bases left between them.

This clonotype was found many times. CDR3 nucleotides: TGTGCCAGCAGCCGGGGGACGGCGGAAGCTTTCTTT. Protein: CASSRGTAEAFF. The chain employs TRBV3-1 and TRBJ1-1; maybe TRBD1 (5 bases). The CDR3 is made up of 12 amino acids. Germline loops: CDR1 LGHDT, CDR2 YNNKEL (reference sequence). V gave up 4 bases and J gave up 8 bases, with 11 bases separating them.

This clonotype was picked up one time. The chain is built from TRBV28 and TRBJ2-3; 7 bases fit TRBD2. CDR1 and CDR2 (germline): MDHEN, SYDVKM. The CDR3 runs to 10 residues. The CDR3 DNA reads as TGTGCGTTGGGGGGGGATACGCAGTATTTT. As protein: CALGGDTQYF.

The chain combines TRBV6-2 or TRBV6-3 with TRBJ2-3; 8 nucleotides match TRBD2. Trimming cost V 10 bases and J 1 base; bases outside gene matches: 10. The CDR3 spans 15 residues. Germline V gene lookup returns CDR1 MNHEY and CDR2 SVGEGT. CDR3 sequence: CATERETSGTDTQYF. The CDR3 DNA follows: TGTGCCACCGAACGGGAGACTAGCGGCACAGATACGCAGTATTTT.

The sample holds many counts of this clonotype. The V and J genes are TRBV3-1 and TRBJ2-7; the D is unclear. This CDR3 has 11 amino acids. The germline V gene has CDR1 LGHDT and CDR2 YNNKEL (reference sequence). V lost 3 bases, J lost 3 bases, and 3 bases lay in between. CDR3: CASSQIYEQYF. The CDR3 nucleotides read TGTGCCAGCAGCCAGATCTACGAGCAGTACTTC.

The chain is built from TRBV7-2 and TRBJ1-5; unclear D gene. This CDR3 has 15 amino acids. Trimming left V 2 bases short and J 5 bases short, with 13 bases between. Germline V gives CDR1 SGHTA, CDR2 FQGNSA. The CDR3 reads CASSLRLGADQPQHF. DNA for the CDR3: TGTGCCAGCAGCTTAAGACTGGGAGCGGATCAGCCCCAGCATTTT. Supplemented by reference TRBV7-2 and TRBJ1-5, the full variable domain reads GAGVSQSPSNKVTEKGKDVELRCDPISGHTALYWYRQSLGQGLEFLIYFQGNSAPDKSGLPSDRFSAERTGGSVSTLTIQRTQQEDSAVYLCASSLRLGADQPQHFGDGTRLSIL.

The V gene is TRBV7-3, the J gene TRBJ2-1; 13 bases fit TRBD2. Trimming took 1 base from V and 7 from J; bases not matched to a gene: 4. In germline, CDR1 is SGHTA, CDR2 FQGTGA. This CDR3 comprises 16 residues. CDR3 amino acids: CASSLMGLAGKNEQFF. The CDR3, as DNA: TGTGCCAGCAGCTTAATGGGACTAGCGGGAAAAAATGAGCAGTTCTTC.

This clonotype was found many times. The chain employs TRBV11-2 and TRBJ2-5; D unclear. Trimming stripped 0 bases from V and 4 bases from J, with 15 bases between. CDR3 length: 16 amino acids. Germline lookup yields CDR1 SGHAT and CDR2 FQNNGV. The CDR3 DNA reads TGTGCCAGCAGCTTAGATCTCGGCCCCCTCGGAGAGACCCAGTACTTC. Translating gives CASSLDLGPLGETQYF.

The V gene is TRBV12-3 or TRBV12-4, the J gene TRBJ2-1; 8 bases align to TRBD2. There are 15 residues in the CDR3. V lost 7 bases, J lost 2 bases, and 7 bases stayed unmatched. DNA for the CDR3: TGTGCCAGCATATTTATAGCGGGGCCCTACAATGAGCAGTTCTTC. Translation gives CASIFIAGPYNEQFF.